This is a list of T cell receptor beta chains from one sample in a study of Graves' ophthalmopathy and Graves' hyperthyroidism. Each CDR3 protein gets one entry after TCRdb re-called the multiplex PCR reads with MiXCR. The data show around 670,000 distinct CDR3 sequences, with 35% to 50% seen just once and less than 55% held by the top ten. The sequencing input was peripheral blood. The source is an adult man with Graves' ophthalmopathy. CDR3s include the opening cysteine and the closing phenylalanine or tryptophan. Fields, in order: CDR3 DNA, CDR3 protein, V gene, J gene, clone size, D gene. A D gene is named only where the DNA matches it firmly. Rows may omit the clone size; those that give it use once, few, many or a size class.

DNA: TGTGCCAGCAGTGGGATCCAGGGAGCTAACTATGGCTACACCTTC; CDR3: CASSGIQGANYGYTF; V: TRBV2; J: TRBJ1-2; size: many; D: -
DNA: TGTGCCAGCAGTTACTCAGAGGGTTCACCCCTCCACTTT; CDR3: CASSYSEGSPLHF; V: TRBV6-5; J: TRBJ1-6; size: few; D: -
DNA: TGTGCCAGCAGCCACCCCCGGGACAGGGGGCGGGTCGAGCAGTACTTC; CDR3: CASSHPRDRGRVEQYF; V: TRBV2; J: TRBJ2-7; size: -; D: TRBD1
DNA: TGCGCCAGCAGCCTCATACAACAGGTAGAGACCCAGTACTTC; CDR3: CASSLIQQVETQYF; V: TRBV7-9; J: TRBJ2-5; size: -; D: -
DNA: TGTGCCAGCAGCCCAAACAGGAACACTGAAGCTTTCTTT; CDR3: CASSPNRNTEAFF; V: TRBV7-9; J: TRBJ1-1; size: few; D: -
DNA: TGCAGCGGCCAGACAGGGGGCGCGCCTGAAGCTTTCTTT; CDR3: CSGQTGGAPEAFF; V: TRBV29-1; J: TRBJ1-1; size: many; D: TRBD1
DNA: TGCAGCGTACGGATGACAGGGAGCGGGACTTACGAGCAGTACTTC; CDR3: CSVRMTGSGTYEQYF; V: TRBV29-1; J: TRBJ2-7; size: many; D: -
DNA: TGTGCCAGCAGTTACTCGAAGGAACACGAGCAGTACTTC; CDR3: CASSYSKEHEQYF; V: TRBV6-6; J: TRBJ2-7; size: -; D: -
DNA: TGTGCCAGCGGTCCAGGGGACCACGAGCAGTACTTC; CDR3: CASGPGDHEQYF; V: TRBV9; J: TRBJ2-7; size: -; D: -
DNA: TGTGCCAGCAGCGTAGACAGGGGCGGCACAGATACGCAGTATTTT; CDR3: CASSVDRGGTDTQYF; V: TRBV7-2; J: TRBJ2-3; size: -; D: TRBD1
DNA: TGTGCCAGGCCCCTCGGTACAGGGGAAAAACTGTTTTTT; CDR3: CARPLGTGEKLFF; V: TRBV25-1; J: TRBJ1-4; size: -; D: -
DNA: TGTGCCAGCAGGGCCGGGTACGAGCAGTACTTC; CDR3: CASRAGYEQYF; V: TRBV6-5; J: TRBJ2-7; size: -; D: -
DNA: TGCGCCAGCAGCACCCGGGAGGGTATCGGCTATGGCTACACCTTC; CDR3: CASSTREGIGYGYTF; V: TRBV4-1; J: TRBJ1-2; size: few; D: -
DNA: TGTGCCAGCAGCTATACTACAGGGGACTATGGCTACACCTTC; CDR3: CASSYTTGDYGYTF; V: TRBV9; J: TRBJ1-2; size: many; D: TRBD1
DNA: TGTGCCAGCAGTCCGGGGACACCAACCACCCATCAGCCCCAGCATTTT; CDR3: CASSPGTPTTHQPQHF; V: TRBV12-3/TRBV12-4; J: TRBJ1-5; size: -; D: -
DNA: TGTGCCAGCAGCTTGGGCCCAACAGGGGCTGGAAACACCATATATTTT; CDR3: CASSLGPTGAGNTIYF; V: TRBV7-9; J: TRBJ1-3; size: few; D: TRBD1
DNA: TGTGCCAGCAGCTCAACAGGGGACTGGGAGACCCAGTACTTC; CDR3: CASSSTGDWETQYF; V: TRBV2; J: TRBJ2-5; size: few; D: -
DNA: TGTGCCAGCAGTAAGCTTCGACGGAACACTGAAGCTTTCTTT; CDR3: CASSKLRRNTEAFF; V: TRBV12-3/TRBV12-4; J: TRBJ1-1; size: few; D: -
DNA: TGTGCCAGCAGTGCCGGACAGGGATTAGAGCAGTACTTC; CDR3: CASSAGQGLEQYF; V: TRBV12-3/TRBV12-4; J: TRBJ2-7; size: -; D: TRBD1
DNA: TGCGCCAGCAGTGATGGGACAGGGGGCGTAGGGAACACTGAAGCTTTCTTT; CDR3: CASSDGTGGVGNTEAFF; V: TRBV10-1; J: TRBJ1-1; size: -; D: TRBD1
DNA: TGTGCCAGCAGTTCAGAGGACAGCATCTCCTACGAGCAGTACTTC; CDR3: CASSSEDSISYEQYF; V: TRBV12-3/TRBV12-4; J: TRBJ2-7; size: -; D: -
DNA: TGTGCCAGCAGCGTAGTCGGCCAACCAAGCTACCGCACAGATACGCAGTATTTT; CDR3: CASSVVGQPSYRTDTQYF; V: TRBV7-9; J: TRBJ2-3; size: -; D: -
DNA: TGTGCCAGCAGTTACTCGGTTCTGGCGTCCCTCCACTTT; CDR3: CASSYSVLASLHF; V: TRBV6-5; J: TRBJ1-6; size: -; D: -
DNA: TGTGCCATCGGTGAAGGGGGCGGCTACACCTTC; CDR3: CAIGEGGGYTF; V: TRBV10-3; J: TRBJ1-2; size: -; D: TRBD1
DNA: TGTGCCAGCAGTCTCCCAGACAGAAGGGACTACACCTTC; CDR3: CASSLPDRRDYTF; V: TRBV12-3/TRBV12-4; J: TRBJ1-2; size: few; D: -
DNA: TGTGCCAGCAGCCCGGCTCAATGGGTGTTGAACACTGAAGCTTTCTTT; CDR3: CASSPAQWVLNTEAFF; V: TRBV2; J: TRBJ1-1; size: -; D: -
DNA: TGTGCCAGTAGTGCGAGACAGGGGTTGGGACAGCCCCAGCATTTT; CDR3: CASSARQGLGQPQHF; V: TRBV19; J: TRBJ1-5; size: many; D: TRBD1
DNA: TGCGCCAGCAGCTTAAACGGACCGGCTAGGGGCCTACGTCAAGAGACCCAGTACTTC; CDR3: CASSLNGPARGLRQETQYF; V: TRBV5-1; J: TRBJ2-5; size: -; D: -
DNA: TGTGCCAGCGCAAAGCGGGCTAGCGGGAGGGCAGTAGAGACCCAGTACTTC; CDR3: CASAKRASGRAVETQYF; V: TRBV2; J: TRBJ2-5; size: many; D: TRBD2
DNA: TGCAGCGAGGGGACAGGGACCTATGGCTACACCTTC; CDR3: CSEGTGTYGYTF; V: TRBV29-1; J: TRBJ1-2; size: -; D: TRBD1
DNA: TGTGCCAGCAGCTTCGGACATCTGAACACTGAAGCTTTCTTT; CDR3: CASSFGHLNTEAFF; V: TRBV3-1; J: TRBJ1-1; size: few; D: -
DNA: TGCGCCAGCAGCCTCGGACAGGGTCGTTCAAACACCATATATTTT; CDR3: CASSLGQGRSNTIYF; V: TRBV4-3; J: TRBJ1-3; size: few; D: TRBD1